This TCR beta chain stems from a study of Ad26.COV2.S vaccination and SARS-CoV-2 variants. As concerns this clone: The sample has other DNA sequences that encode this CDR3 too.

The treatment was: 15 to 20 received Ad26.COV2.S at low or high dose, single or two shots; about 5 received placebo; per-sample allocation not given. Each sample was drawn 63 days after the first injection (of vaccine or placebo). The donor's status was that of an adult aged 18-55 years in Boston. Germline CDR1 is SGHRS and CDR2 is YFSETQ. The CDR3 has 15 amino acids. V was shortened by 0 bases and J by 0 bases, with 8 bases between the two germline ends. Using immunoSEQ multiplex PCR, the repertoire was profiled, and TCRdb retains in-frame clones only, with some absent. In the table there are over 450,000 clones, 70% to 90% of which are singletons.

J is TRBJ2-3 and V is TRBV5-1; possible D gene TRBD2, 6 bases. The clonotype originates from a person aged 18-60 years who received the Ad26.COV2.S COVID-19 vaccine or a placebo. Here the sequenced sample was peripheral blood, taken in a trial of Ad26.COV2.S vaccine versus placebo. CDR3 nucleotide sequence: TGCGCCAGCAGCTTGGGCGGGGCGAGCACAGATACGCAGTATTTT. It translates to CASSLGGASTDTQYF.